The clone carrying this T cell receptor (beta chain) was seen a handful of times. What it binds is not known. The data derive from a study of beta chain features in type 1 diabetes. Whole-study findings and limits: Type 1 diabetes patients showed fewer insertions and more deletions at VDJ junctions.

Unmatched junction bases numbered 11, after V lost 6 bases and J lost 6 bases. The length of the CDR3 is 14 residues. CDR1 and CDR2 from the germline V gene are SQVTM and ANQGSEA. TCRB transcripts that were expressed got sequenced, as all of the isolated RNA had been reverse transcribed. Method: immunoSEQ multiplex PCR; TCRdb's copy keeps in-frame clones and lacks some. The data contain about 240,000 clones, 25% to 35% of them seen just once; the ten biggest clones take up 3.5% to 4.5%. The source of this sequence is a man aged 30 to 45 in good health. The genes are TRBV29-1 and TRBJ2-7, with 10 bases lining up with TRBD2. Sequencing used central memory CD4+ T cells from blood. The CDR3 nucleotides read TGCAGCGTGCACCTAGCGGGAGCCCCGAGCGAGCAGTACTTC. Encoded protein: CSVHLAGAPSEQYF.